This T cell receptor beta chain was documented in a study of blood T cell repertoires in COVID-19. Across the whole study: There were acute and convalescent COVID-19 samples, and they came from the United States, Italy and Spain.

Original processing methods: Cell counts per sample came from amplifying reference gene primers. Assay used: immunoSEQ multiplex PCR; TCRdb lists only in-frame clones, some missing. V and J calls plus clone size are reproduced from that table; the DNA served to infer D and trimming. The sample has about 55,000 clones; roughly 90% are singletons. Germline V gene data show CDR1 as MNHEY and CDR2 as SMNVEV (reference sequence). The CDR3 runs to 12 residues. Trimming removed 2 bases at V and 6 bases at J, with 8 bases between. Sample: peripheral blood. The receptor was isolated from a human donor with active COVID-19. The donor label of this sample is uncertain. The gene calls are TRBV27 and TRBJ2-7; possibly TRBD2 for D (6 bases). The DNA for the CDR3 is TGTGCCAGCAGTTTAACCGGGGGCGAGCAGTACTTC. Translation gives CASSLTGGEQYF.